This TCR beta chain emerged from a study of shared clonotypes between healthy human individuals. Libraries were prepared by immunoSEQ multiplex PCR; TCRdb keeps only in-frame clonotypes and omits some of them. The table has roughly 2,000,000 clones, about 93% seen once. Naive CD8 populations comprised CD45RO-negative cells positively selected for CCR7, excluding terminally differentiated effector memory CD45RA+ cells. Germline assignment: CDR1 SGHAT and CDR2 FQNNGV. The CDR3 is 14 amino acids. V lost 3 bases, J lost 3 bases, and 12 bases lay in between. Sequenced input: naive CD8+ T cells from PBMCs. This sequence joins TRBV11-2 and TRBJ2-7; D possibly uses TRBD1 or TRBD2 (5 bases each). This clonotype was sampled from a young man in good health. Some clones in this sample may be carry-over from other donors' samples. CDR3 region: CASSLGTALYEQYF. The DNA of the CDR3 is TGTGCCAGCAGCTTGGGGACGGCCCTCTACGAGCAGTACTTC. The whole variable domain, remainder taken from reference TRBV11-2 and TRBJ2-7, is EAGVAQSPRYKIIEKRQSVAFWCNPISGHATLYWYQQILGQGPKLLIQFQNNGVVDDSQLPKDRFSAERLKGVDSTLKIQPAKLEDSAVYLCASSLGTALYEQYFGPGTRLTVT.